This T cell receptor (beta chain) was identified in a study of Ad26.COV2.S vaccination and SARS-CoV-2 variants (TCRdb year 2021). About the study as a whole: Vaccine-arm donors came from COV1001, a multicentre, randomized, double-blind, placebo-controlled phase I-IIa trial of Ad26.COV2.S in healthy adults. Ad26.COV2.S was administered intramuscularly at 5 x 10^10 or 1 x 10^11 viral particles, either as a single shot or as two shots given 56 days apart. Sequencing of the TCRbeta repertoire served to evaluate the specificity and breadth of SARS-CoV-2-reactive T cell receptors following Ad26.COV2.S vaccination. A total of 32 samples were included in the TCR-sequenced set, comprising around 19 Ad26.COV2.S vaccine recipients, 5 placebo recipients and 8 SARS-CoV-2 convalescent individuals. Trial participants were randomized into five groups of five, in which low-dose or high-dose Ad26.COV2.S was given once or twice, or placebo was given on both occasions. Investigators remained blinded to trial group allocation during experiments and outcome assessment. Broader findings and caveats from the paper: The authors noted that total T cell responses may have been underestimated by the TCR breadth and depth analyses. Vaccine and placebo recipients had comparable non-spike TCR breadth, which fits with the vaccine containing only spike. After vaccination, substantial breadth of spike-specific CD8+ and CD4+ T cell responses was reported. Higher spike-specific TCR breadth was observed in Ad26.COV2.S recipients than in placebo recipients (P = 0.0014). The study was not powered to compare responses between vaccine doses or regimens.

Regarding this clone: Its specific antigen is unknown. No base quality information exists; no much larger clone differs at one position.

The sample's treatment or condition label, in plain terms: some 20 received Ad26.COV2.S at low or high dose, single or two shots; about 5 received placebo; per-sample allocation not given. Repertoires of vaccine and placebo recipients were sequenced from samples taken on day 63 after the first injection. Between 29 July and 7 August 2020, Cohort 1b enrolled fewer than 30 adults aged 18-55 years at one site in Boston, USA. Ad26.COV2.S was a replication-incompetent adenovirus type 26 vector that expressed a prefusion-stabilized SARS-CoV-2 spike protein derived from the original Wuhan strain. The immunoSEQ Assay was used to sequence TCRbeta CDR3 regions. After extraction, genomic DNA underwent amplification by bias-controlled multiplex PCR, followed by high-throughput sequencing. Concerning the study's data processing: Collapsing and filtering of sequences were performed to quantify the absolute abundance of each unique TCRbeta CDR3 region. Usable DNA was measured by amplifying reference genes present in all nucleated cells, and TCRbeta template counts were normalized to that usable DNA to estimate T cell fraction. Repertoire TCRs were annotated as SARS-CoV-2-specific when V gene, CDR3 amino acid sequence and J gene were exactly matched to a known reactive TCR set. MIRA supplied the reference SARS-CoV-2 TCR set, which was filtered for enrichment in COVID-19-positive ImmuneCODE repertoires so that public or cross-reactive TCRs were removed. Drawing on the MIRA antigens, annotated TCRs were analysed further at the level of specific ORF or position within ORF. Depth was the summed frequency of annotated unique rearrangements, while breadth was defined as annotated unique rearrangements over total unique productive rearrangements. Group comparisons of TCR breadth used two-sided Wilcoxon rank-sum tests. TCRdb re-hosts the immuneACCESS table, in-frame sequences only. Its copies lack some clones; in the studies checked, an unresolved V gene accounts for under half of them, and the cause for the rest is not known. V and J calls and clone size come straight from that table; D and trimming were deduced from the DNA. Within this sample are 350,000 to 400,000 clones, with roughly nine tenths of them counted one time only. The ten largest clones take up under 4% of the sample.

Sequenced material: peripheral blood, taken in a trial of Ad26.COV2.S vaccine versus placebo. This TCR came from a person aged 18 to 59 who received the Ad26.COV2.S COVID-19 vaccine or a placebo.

The nucleotide sequence is TGTGCCAGCAGCTTGGCCCAGGGGGCCGGAGATACGCAGTATTTT. This yields the protein CASSLAQGAGDTQYF. The sequence is built from TRBV5-4 and TRBJ2-3, with 8 junctional bases fitting TRBD1. The junction shows trimming of 0 bases on V and 5 bases on J, and the gene matches do not reach 5 bases of it. Via the germline V gene (reference sequence), CDR1 is SGHNT and CDR2 YYREEE. From cysteine to phenylalanine, the CDR3 is 15 amino acids long. Just the 45-base CDR3 DNA is kept, in frame starting at base 1.